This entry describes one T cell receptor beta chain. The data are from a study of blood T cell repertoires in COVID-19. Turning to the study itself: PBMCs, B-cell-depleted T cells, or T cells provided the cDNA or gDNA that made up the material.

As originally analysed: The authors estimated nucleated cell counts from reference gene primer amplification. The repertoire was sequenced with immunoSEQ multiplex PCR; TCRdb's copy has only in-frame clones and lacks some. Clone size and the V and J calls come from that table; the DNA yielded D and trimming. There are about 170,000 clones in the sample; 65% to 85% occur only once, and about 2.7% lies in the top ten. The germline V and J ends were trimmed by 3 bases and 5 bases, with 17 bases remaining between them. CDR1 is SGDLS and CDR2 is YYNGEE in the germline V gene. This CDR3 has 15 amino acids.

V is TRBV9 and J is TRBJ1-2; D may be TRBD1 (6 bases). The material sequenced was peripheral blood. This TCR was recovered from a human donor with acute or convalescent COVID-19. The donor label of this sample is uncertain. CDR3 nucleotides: TGTGCCAGCAGCGATGTACAGGGTCAACCTTATGGCTACACCTTC. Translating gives CASSDVQGQPYGYTF.